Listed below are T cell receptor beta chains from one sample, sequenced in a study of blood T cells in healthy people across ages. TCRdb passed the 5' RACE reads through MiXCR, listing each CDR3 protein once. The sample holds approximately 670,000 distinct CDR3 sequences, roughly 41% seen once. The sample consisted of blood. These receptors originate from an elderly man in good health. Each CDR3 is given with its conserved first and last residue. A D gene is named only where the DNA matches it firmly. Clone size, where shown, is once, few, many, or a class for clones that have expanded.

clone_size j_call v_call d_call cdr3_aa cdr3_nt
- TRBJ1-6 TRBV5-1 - CASSRTGTVDNSPLHF TGCGCCAGCAGCCGCACCGGGACGGTTGATAATTCACCCCTCCACTTT
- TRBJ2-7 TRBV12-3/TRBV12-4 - CASSLSVSSWNEQYF TGTGCCAGCAGTTTATCGGTGTCCTCTTGGAACGAGCAGTACTTC
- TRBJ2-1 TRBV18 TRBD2 CASSISGRNSEQFF TGTGCCAGCTCGATTAGCGGGAGAAATAGTGAGCAGTTCTTC
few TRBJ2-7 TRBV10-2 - CASSVRGRLLGSSYEQYF TGCGCCAGCAGTGTCAGGGGCCGGCTCCTTGGAAGCTCCTACGAGCAGTACTTC
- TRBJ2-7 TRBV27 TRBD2 CASSLELAGAPYNEQYF TGTGCCAGCAGTTTAGAACTAGCGGGAGCCCCCTACAATGAGCAGTACTTC
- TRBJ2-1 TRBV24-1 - CATSDLGTLNNEQFF TGTGCCACCAGTGATTTGGGGACCCTCAACAATGAGCAGTTCTTC
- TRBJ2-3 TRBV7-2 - CASSSQEGDTQYF TGTGCCAGCAGCTCCCAGGAGGGTGATACGCAGTATTTT
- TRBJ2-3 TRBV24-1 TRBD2 CATSDTGLAGDTQYF TGTGCCACCAGTGATACGGGACTAGCGGGAGATACGCAGTATTTT
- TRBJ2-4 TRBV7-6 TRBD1 CASSEGQGSVDKNIQYF TGTGCCAGCAGCGAGGGACAGGGGTCGGTTGACAAAAACATTCAGTACTTC
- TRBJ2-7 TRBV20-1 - CSAADVTPYEQYF TGCAGTGCCGCCGACGTTACCCCCTACGAGCAGTACTTC
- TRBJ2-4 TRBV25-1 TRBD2 CASRESGRASNEQYF TGTGCCAGCAGGGAAAGCGGGAGGGCCAGTAATGAGCAGTACTTC
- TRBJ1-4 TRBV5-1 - CASSLTQVSNEKLFF TGCGCCAGCAGCCTAACTCAGGTGTCTAATGAAAAACTGTTTTTT
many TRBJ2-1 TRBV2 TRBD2 CASSRLAGVNEQFF TGTGCCAGCAGCAGACTAGCGGGCGTAAATGAGCAGTTCTTC
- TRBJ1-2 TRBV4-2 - CASSQDSGGRLFHGYTF TGTGCCAGCAGCCAAGATTCCGGGGGGCGGCTTTTCCATGGCTACACCTTC
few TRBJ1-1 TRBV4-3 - CASSQERGLTEAFF TGCGCCAGCAGCCAAGAGCGGGGACTCACTGAAGCTTTCTTT
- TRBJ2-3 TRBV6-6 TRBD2 CASSSGTSGRVDTQYF TGTGCCAGCAGTTCCGGCACTAGCGGGAGGGTAGATACGCAGTATTTT
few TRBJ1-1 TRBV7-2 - CASSSRGGANTEAFF TGTGCCAGCAGCTCCCGGGGAGGGGCGAACACTGAAGCTTTCTTT
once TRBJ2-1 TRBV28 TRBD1 CASSSRTGGSLDEQFF TGTGCCAGCAGCTCGAGGACAGGGGGGTCTTTAGATGAGCAGTTCTTC
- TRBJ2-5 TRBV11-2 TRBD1 CASSLVAQGIETQYF TGTGCCAGCAGCTTAGTGGCACAGGGGATAGAGACCCAGTACTTC
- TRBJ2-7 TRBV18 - CASSPQTGIHEQYF TGTGCCAGCTCACCCCAGACAGGCATCCACGAGCAGTACTTC
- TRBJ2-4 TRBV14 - CASSHHRDLAKNIQYF TGTGCCAGCAGCCACCACCGGGACCTAGCCAAAAACATTCAGTACTTC
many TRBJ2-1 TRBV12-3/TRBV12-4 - CASSGDFNEQFF TGTGCCAGCAGCGGGGACTTCAATGAGCAGTTCTTC